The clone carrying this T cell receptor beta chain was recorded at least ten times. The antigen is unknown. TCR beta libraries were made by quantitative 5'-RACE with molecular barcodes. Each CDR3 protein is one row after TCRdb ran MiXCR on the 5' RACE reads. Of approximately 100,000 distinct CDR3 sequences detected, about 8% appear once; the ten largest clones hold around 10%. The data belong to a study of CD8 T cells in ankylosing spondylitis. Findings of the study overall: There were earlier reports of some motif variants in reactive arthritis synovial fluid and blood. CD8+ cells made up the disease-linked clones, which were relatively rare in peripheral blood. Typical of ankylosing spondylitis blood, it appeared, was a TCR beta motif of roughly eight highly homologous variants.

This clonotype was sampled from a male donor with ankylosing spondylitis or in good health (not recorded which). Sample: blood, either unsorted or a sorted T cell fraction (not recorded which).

CDR3 in amino acids: CASSFMHEQYF. In DNA form, the CDR3 reads TGTGCCAGCAGTTTTATGCACGAGCAGTACTTC. The chain recombines TRBV12-3 or TRBV12-4 with TRBJ2-7; D unresolved. Deletions cut 3 bases from V and 5 bases from J, with 5 bases between. The CDR3 extends over 11 amino acids.